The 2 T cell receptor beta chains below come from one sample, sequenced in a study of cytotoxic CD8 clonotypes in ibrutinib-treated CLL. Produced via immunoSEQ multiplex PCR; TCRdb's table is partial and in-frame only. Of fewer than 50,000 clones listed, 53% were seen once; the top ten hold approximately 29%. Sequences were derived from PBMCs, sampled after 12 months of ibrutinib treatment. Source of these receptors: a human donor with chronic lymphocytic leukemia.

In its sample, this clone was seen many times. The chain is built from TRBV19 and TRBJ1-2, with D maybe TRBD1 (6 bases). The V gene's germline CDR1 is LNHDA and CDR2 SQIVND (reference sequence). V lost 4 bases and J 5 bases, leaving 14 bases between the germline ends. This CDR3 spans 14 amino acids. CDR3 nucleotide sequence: TGTGCCAGTAGTAGCCGGGACAACCTTTATGGCTACACCTTC. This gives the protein CASSSRDNLYGYTF.

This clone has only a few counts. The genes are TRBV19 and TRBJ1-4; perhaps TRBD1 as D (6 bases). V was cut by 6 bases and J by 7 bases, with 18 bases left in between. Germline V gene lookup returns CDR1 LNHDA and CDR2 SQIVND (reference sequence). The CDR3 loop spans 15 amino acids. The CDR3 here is CASSGGQGVREKLFF. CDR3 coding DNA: TGTGCCAGTAGCGGGGGACAAGGGGTGCGTGAAAAACTGTTTTTT.